This T cell receptor (beta chain) was recovered during a study of neoadjuvant anti-PD-1 for oral cavity cancer. Across the study: Patients without progression got a fourth dose around day 43.

Time point indicated: after neoadjuvant nivolumab, at surgical resection. For this clone: The antigen remains unidentified.

Study outcomes and limitations: Each response group had just a few patients in TCR analyses.

This CDR3 contains 15 residues. Germline trimming cut 1 base from V and 4 bases from J; bases unmatched to any gene: 7. Germline CDR1 MNHEY, CDR2 SMNVEV (reference sequence). Only in-frame clones appear in the TCRdb table, and some are missing; sequencing was by immunoSEQ multiplex PCR. Altogether around 35,000 clones are present, over 30% being singletons, with the ten largest covering more than 15%. This TCR derives from a person aged 35-80 years with oral cavity squamous cell carcinoma. Sequences were derived from tumor tissue, sampled after nivolumab (anti-PD-1) treatment. The V gene is TRBV27, the J gene TRBJ2-7; 7 nucleotides agree with TRBD1. This chain's CDR3 is CASSLLDRSRYEQYF. The CDR3 coding sequence is TGTGCCAGCAGTTTATTGGACAGGAGCCGATACGAGCAGTACTTC.